The 18 T cell receptor beta chains below all came from one sample that was sequenced in a study of blood T cell repertoires in COVID-19. The table came from immunoSEQ multiplex PCR; TCRdb's copy has only in-frame clones and leaves some out. This table has about 240,000 clones, approximately 86% appearing once. Sequencing used PBMCs or T cells enriched from blood (not recorded which). These receptors came from a woman aged 40 to 50 with acute COVID-19.

The chain recombines TRBV13 with TRBJ2-2; D might be TRBD2 (5 bases). The CDR3 has 15 residues. From germline, CDR1 is PRHDT and CDR2 FYEKMQ (reference sequence). Trimming removed 3 bases from V and 3 bases from J, with 11 bases in between. The CDR3 is CASSLGETYTGELFF. The DNA of the CDR3 is TGTGCCAGCAGCTTGGGAGAGACTTACACCGGGGAGCTGTTTTTT.

The chain couples TRBV12-3 or TRBV12-4 to TRBJ1-1; D is ambiguous. V gave up 8 bases and J gave up 8 bases, with 15 bases separating them. This CDR3 has 12 residues. The CDR3 here is CASSPIASEAFF. The CDR3 DNA follows: TGTGCCAGCTCCCCCATTGCTAGCGAAGCTTTCTTT.

The rearrangement joins TRBV6-5 to TRBJ1-3; D uncertain. The germline V gene has CDR1 MNHEY and CDR2 SVGAGI. Trimming took off 8 bases at V and 1 base at J, with 12 bases between the two ends. The CDR3 loop spans 14 amino acids. The CDR3: CASLTGGSGNTIYF. In DNA form, the CDR3 reads TGTGCCAGCCTCACGGGAGGATCTGGAAACACCATATATTTT.

The V call is TRBV3-1 (or the pseudogene TRBV3-2), the J call TRBJ2-3; 8 bases match TRBD1. CDR1 and CDR2 from the germline V gene are LGHDT and YNNKEL (reference sequence). The length of the CDR3 is 16 residues. Unmatched junction bases numbered 9, after V lost 6 bases and J lost 1 base. For the CDR3, the DNA is TGTGCCAGCAGACCCAGTCCGGGACAGGGCACAGATACGCAGTATTTT. It encodes CASRPSPGQGTDTQYF.

Points on this clone: Relative to the germline gene, one junction end is altered; a read error may explain this. The chain is built from TRBV7-7 and TRBJ1-2; the match to TRBD1 covers 7 bases. The germline V gene encodes CDR1 SSHAT and CDR2 FNYEAQ (reference sequence). The CDR3 totals 15 residues. CDR3 in amino acids: CASSLRGGRDYGYTF. DNA of the CDR3: TGTGCTAGCAGCTTAAGAGGGGGCAGAGACTATGGCTACACCTTC.

V and J are TRBV30 and TRBJ1-2, with TRBD1 as a possible D gene (6 bases). Germline values: CDR1 GTSNPN, CDR2 SVGIG (reference sequence). The CDR3 runs to 13 residues. The V end lost 5 bases, the J end lost 4 bases, and 14 bases lay between the germline ends. The CDR3 is CAWFTGRAYGYTF. As DNA, the CDR3 is TGTGCCTGGTTTACAGGGAGGGCCTATGGCTACACCTTC.

This clone showed up just once. The CDR3 sequence: CASSLSRATTEAFF. CDR3 DNA: TGTGCCAGCAGCTTATCCAGGGCGACCACTGAAGCTTTCTTT. The V gene is TRBV11-3, the J gene TRBJ1-1; TRBD1 might be the D (5 bases). Between the trimmed V and J ends, which lost 2 bases and 4 bases, there was a span of 11 bases. CDR1 is SGHNT and CDR2 is YENEEA in the germline V gene. The length of the CDR3 is 14 residues.

This chain links TRBV4-1 with TRBJ2-1, with 10 nucleotides matching TRBD1. CDR1 is MGHRA, CDR2 YSYEKL, per germline. The V and J ends lost 0 bases and 8 bases, in that order; junction bases with no gene match: 4. This CDR3 has 15 residues. The CDR3 nucleotides are TGCGCCAGCAGCCAAGACGGGACAGGGGCTTATGAGCAGTTCTTC. Translating it yields CASSQDGTGAYEQFF.

The chain carries TRBV19 and TRBJ2-2, with 10 bases aligning to TRBD2. There are 15 residues in the CDR3. Germline V gives CDR1 LNHDA, CDR2 SQIVND (reference sequence). V was clipped by 3 bases and J by 6 bases; unmatched bases: 4. The CDR3 sequence is CASSITSGVSGELFF. CDR3 sequence (DNA): TGTGCCAGTAGTATTACTAGCGGGGTGTCCGGGGAGCTGTTTTTT.

The chain combines TRBV2 with TRBJ2-2, with D perhaps TRBD2 (6 bases). This CDR3 contains 15 residues. Germline CDR1 SNHLY, CDR2 FYNNEI. Trimming stripped 6 bases from V and 0 bases from J, with 11 bases between. In DNA form, the CDR3 reads TGTGCCAGCAGAGGGCCTAGCGCGAACACCGGGGAGCTGTTTTTT. Its protein product is CASRGPSANTGELFF.

Note on this clone: The DNA is omitted, as the CDR3 cannot be located on it reliably, and the CDR3 follows TCRdb's listing. V is TRBV21-1 and J is TRBJ2-1; no DNA check was done on the table's D call, TRBD2. TRBV21-1 is classified as a pseudogene. Inclusive of both ends, the CDR3 amounts to 18 amino acids. CDR3 in amino acids: CASSKVWASGSSYNEQFF.

This chain connects TRBV12-5 to TRBJ1-1; a possible D gene is TRBD1 (5 bases). The germline V and J ends were trimmed by 5 bases and 2 bases, with 12 bases remaining between them. The CDR3 covers 14 residues. The germline V gene encodes CDR1 LGHNT and CDR2 FRNRAP. The CDR3 loop is CASGEQATNTEAFF. The CDR3 nucleotides read TGTGCTAGTGGTGAACAGGCTACAAACACTGAAGCTTTCTTT.

The chain uses TRBV24-1 and TRBJ1-1, with D possibly TRBD1 on 5 matching bases. The germline CDR1 and CDR2 sequences are KGHDR and SFDVKD. Deletions cut 10 bases from V and 1 base from J, with 18 bases between. This CDR3 region has 15 residues. Here the CDR3 reads CATEGPGAGNTEAFF. CDR3 sequence (DNA): TGTGCCACAGAAGGCCCTGGGGCCGGGAACACTGAAGCTTTCTTT.

The rearrangement joins TRBV6-5 to TRBJ2-2, with D perhaps TRBD2 (5 bases). Germline V gene data show CDR1 as MNHEY and CDR2 as SVGAGI. The V gene lost 4 bases and the J gene lost 5 bases, with 14 bases spanning the gap. This CDR3 contains 15 residues. The CDR3 DNA is TGTGCCAGCAGTTCCCCTTCGGGGAGTACCGGGGAGCTGTTTTTT. Protein: CASSSPSGSTGELFF.

This clone has just one count. The rearrangement uses TRBV9 and TRBJ2-3, with 8 bases that match TRBD2. Germline V lookup: CDR1 SGDLS, CDR2 YYNGEE. V gave up 0 bases and J gave up 1 base; unmatched junction bases: 4. The CDR3 has 16 amino acids. CDR3 region: CASSVGAGVGTDTQYF. CDR3 in DNA: TGTGCCAGCAGCGTAGGAGCGGGAGTAGGCACAGATACGCAGTATTTT.

On this clone itself: One junction end does not reproduce the germline sequence, and a read error may be involved. The V call is TRBV4-1, the J call TRBJ1-2, with TRBD1 matching 7 bases. CDR1 is MGHRA and CDR2 is YSYEKL in the germline V gene. CDR3 length: 14 residues. The CDR3 loop reads CASSKDTGEYGYTF. In nucleotides, the CDR3 is TGCGCCAGCAGCAAAGACACAGGGGAGTATGGCTACACCTTC.

About this clone: The junction departs from the called germline gene at one end, perhaps through a read error. The genes are TRBV20-1 and TRBJ1-2, with D tentatively TRBD1 (5 bases). The CDR3 runs to 11 residues. Germline loops: CDR1 DFQATT, CDR2 SNEGSKA (reference sequence). CDR3 loop: CSASIDRTIAF. CDR3 sequence (DNA): TGCAGTGCTAGTATCGACAGAACTATCGCCTTC.

The chain combines TRBV15 with TRBJ1-1; TRBD1 might be the D (5 bases). CDR1 and CDR2 from the germline V gene are LNHNV and YYDKDF (reference sequence). Trimming cost V 4 bases and J 4 bases, with 13 bases left between them. CDR3 length: 14 residues. The DNA of the CDR3 is TGTGCCACCAGCATTTTCGGACAACTCACTGAAGCTTTCTTT. This encodes CATSIFGQLTEAFF.